This T cell receptor beta chain was retrieved from a study of tumor-infiltrating lymphocytes in primary liver carcinoma. As regards this clonotype: This clone may be a read error of a much larger clone one base away.

TCR beta cDNA was prepared out of around 460 ng total RNA by means of a constant-region primer. Library construction for TCR beta comprised three nested multiplex PCR rounds performed with slightly modified ARM-PCR. Primers for the first two PCR rounds were TRBV1-TRBV30 forward primers and a C-beta reverse primer (roughly 10 cycles per round). TCRdb processed the multiplex PCR reads anew with MiXCR; each CDR3 protein has one entry. The sample records 250,000 to 350,000 distinct CDR3 sequences, around three fifths being singletons. The CDR3 covers 13 residues. Germline CDR1 reads MNHEY; CDR2 reads SVGEGT. RNA was extracted from whole blood without cell sorting, alongside germline DNA.

Sequencing was performed on peripheral blood. J is TRBJ2-3 and V is TRBV6-2 or TRBV6-3; weak D call: TRBD2 (5 bases). This sequence was found in a woman aged 25-40 years with primary liver carcinoma and hepatitis B virus infection. The CDR3 DNA reads as TGTACCAGCAAGGAGCGGCCTACAGATACGCAGTATTTT. Translated: CTSKERPTDTQYF.